These 23 T cell receptor beta chains came from one sample sequenced in a study of blood T cell repertoires in COVID-19. The data were produced by immunoSEQ multiplex PCR, yet TCRdb's version contains in-frame clones alone and is incomplete. The sample contains 40,000 to 45,000 clones, around nine tenths of which appear only once. Input material: peripheral blood. The receptors were sampled from a man in his fifties with active COVID-19.

This clone was seen only a few times. This chain connects TRBV11-2 to TRBJ2-2; TRBD2 matches at 12 bases. Germline CDR1 reads SGHAT; CDR2 reads FQNNGV. The CDR3 runs to 18 residues. J lost 1 base, V lost 5 bases, and 8 bases had no gene match. CDR3 nucleotides: TGTGCCAGCAGCCTTCTAGCGGGAGGGACTCGGAACACCGGGGAGCTGTTTTTT. Its translation is CASSLLAGGTRNTGELFF.

The gene calls are TRBV27 and TRBJ2-7, with a possible D match to TRBD1 (6 bases). Per germline, CDR1 MNHEY and CDR2 SMNVEV (reference sequence). Trimming pared 5 bases from V and 0 bases from J, leaving 11 bases between. The CDR3 loop spans 14 amino acids. The CDR3 DNA reads as TGTGCCAGCAGTCCTCGACAGGACTCCTACGAGCAGTACTTC. Protein sequence: CASSPRQDSYEQYF.

This rearrangement joins TRBV5-6 to TRBJ1-4; TRBD1 might be the D (5 bases). The V gene lost 4 bases and the J gene lost 4 bases, with 23 bases spanning the gap. The CDR3 sequence is 18 residues long. The germline gives CDR1 SGHDT, CDR2 YYEEEE. The CDR3 bases are TGTGCCAGCAGCCTCTCGGGCGTCGGGGCGCGGGGTAATGAAAAACTGTTTTTT. Translating it yields CASSLSGVGARGNEKLFF.

The J gene is TRBJ2-2, the V gene TRBV18; TRBD1 matches 7 bases. Germline CDR1 and CDR2: KGHSH and LQKENI. The CDR3 has 16 residues. V shed 6 bases, J shed 6 bases, and the junction held 13 bases outside the gene matches. The chain's CDR3 is CASSAWLGGPAGELFF. Here the CDR3 DNA reads TGTGCCAGCTCGGCGTGGTTAGGGGGCCCGGCCGGGGAGCTGTTTTTT.

This chain uses TRBV25-1 with TRBJ2-7; tentative D call: TRBD2 (5 bases). Deletions cut 6 bases from V and 7 bases from J, with 19 bases between. Germline CDR1 reads MGHDK; CDR2 reads SYGVNS. This CDR3 comprises 14 residues. The CDR3 here is CASRSREPYREQYF. The CDR3 nucleotides read TGTGCCAGCAGATCCCGGGAACCTTATCGTGAGCAGTACTTC.

The rearrangement joins TRBV6-5 to TRBJ2-3; no reliable D call. V lost 7 bases and J 3 bases, leaving 11 bases between the germline ends. CDR1 is MNHEY, CDR2 SVGAGI, per germline. There are 13 residues in the CDR3. This chain's CDR3 is CASTGSATDTQYF. Here the CDR3 DNA reads TGTGCCAGCACCGGAAGCGCGACAGATACGCAGTATTTT.

V is TRBV18 and J is TRBJ2-7; perhaps TRBD1 as D (6 bases). The CDR3 is 13 residues long. Trimming cost V 3 bases and J 5 bases, with 11 bases left between them. Germline CDR1 reads KGHSH; CDR2 reads LQKENI. The CDR3 DNA sequence: TGTGCCAGCTCACCGGAAAGGGACAACGAGCAGTACTTC. Protein sequence: CASSPERDNEQYF. The whole variable domain, remainder taken from reference TRBV18 and TRBJ2-7, is NAGVMQNPRHLVRRRGQEARLRCSPMKGHSHVYWYRQLPEEGLKFMVYLQKENIIDESGMPKERFSAEFPKEGPSILRIQQVVRGDSAAYFCASSPERDNEQYFGPGTRLTVT.

This sequence joins TRBV7-9 and TRBJ2-2; the match to TRBD1 covers 7 bases. Losses at the gene ends were 1 base for V and 7 bases for J; bases not matched to a gene: 12. This CDR3 has 17 residues. Per germline, CDR1 SEHNR and CDR2 FQNEAQ (reference sequence). DNA of the CDR3: TGTGCCAGCAGCTTAGTTAGGGGACAGCGTCGGAGCGGGGAGCTGTTTTTT. Its translation: CASSLVRGQRRSGELFF.

This clone counts as medium-sized. This sequence joins TRBV27 and TRBJ2-3; 7 bases fit TRBD2. CDR1 and CDR2 from the germline V gene are MNHEY and SMNVEV (reference sequence). The CDR3 extends over 15 amino acids. The V segment lost 5 bases and the J segment 4 bases; nucleotides outside the gene matches: 9. CDR3 loop: CASSRASGLSDTQYF. In nucleotides, the CDR3 is TGTGCCAGCAGTCGAGCTAGCGGTCTGTCAGATACGCAGTATTTT.

J is TRBJ2-5 and V is TRBV5-8; TRBD2 aligns across 8 bases. CDR1 SGHTS and CDR2 YDEGEE come from the germline V gene. J gave up 4 bases and V 3 bases, and 20 bases lay outside the gene matches. There are 19 residues in the CDR3. Here the CDR3 reads CASSYEREAGVRGRETQYF. The CDR3 DNA sequence: TGTGCCAGCAGCTACGAGAGGGAAGCGGGAGTAAGAGGGCGAGAGACCCAGTACTTC.

The J gene is TRBJ1-2, the V gene TRBV12-3 or TRBV12-4, with no clear D. With 5 bases removed from V and 3 bases from J, the gap between germline ends came to 10 bases. This CDR3 has 13 amino acids. CDR3 sequence reads: CASSASADYGYTF. The CDR3 DNA is TGTGCCAGCAGTGCATCGGCGGACTATGGCTACACCTTC.

This chain connects TRBV6-2 or TRBV6-3 to TRBJ2-1, with a possible D match to TRBD1 (6 bases). This CDR3 is built from 16 residues. Deletions cut 5 bases from V and 6 bases from J, with 20 bases between. CDR1 and CDR2 from the germline V gene are MNHEY and SVGEGT. This chain's CDR3 is CASSPQGVITGNEQFF. The CDR3 nucleotides read TGTGCCAGCAGTCCACAGGGAGTAATTACGGGCAATGAGCAGTTCTTC.

This clone has a handful of counts. This chain connects TRBV6-6 to TRBJ1-1; 9 bases are shared with TRBD1. Unmatched junction bases numbered 14, after V lost 5 bases and J lost 1 base. The germline gives CDR1 MNHNY, CDR2 SVGAGI (reference sequence). CDR3 size: 18 residues. CDR3 region: CASSPYDRDRDWNTEAFF. CDR3 coding DNA: TGTGCCAGCAGTCCCTACGACCGGGACAGGGATTGGAACACTGAAGCTTTCTTT.

This chain links TRBV19 with TRBJ2-3, with TRBD2 matching over 12 bases. Germline V gene sequence: CDR1 LNHDA, CDR2 SQIVND (reference sequence). V lost 4 bases, J lost 6 bases, and 8 bases stayed unmatched. The CDR3 runs to 16 residues. The CDR3 reads CASSTRLAGDGDTQYF. DNA of the CDR3: TGTGCCAGTAGTACCCGACTAGCGGGAGATGGTGATACGCAGTATTTT.

V is TRBV5-1 and J is TRBJ2-5; 9 nucleotides line up with TRBD1. V shed 4 bases, J shed 5 bases, and the junction held 6 bases outside the gene matches. There are 14 residues in the CDR3. CDR1 SGHRS and CDR2 YFSETQ come from the germline V gene. The CDR3 DNA follows: TGCGCCAGCAGCGATACAGGGGGCGCGGAGACCCAGTACTTC. Amino acids: CASSDTGGAETQYF.

The chain has TRBV2 and TRBJ2-2; D remains unclear. The V end was cut by 3 bases, the J end by 2 bases, with 7 bases between. CDR1 and CDR2 from the germline V gene are SNHLY and FYNNEI. The CDR3 has 14 amino acids. CDR3 nucleotides: TGTGCCAGCAGTGATTATAGTAACACCGGGGAGCTGTTTTTT. It yields the protein CASSDYSNTGELFF. The full variable domain, in which reference TRBV2 and TRBJ2-2 provide the parts outside the CDR3, is EPEVTQTPSHQVTQMGQEVILRCVPISNHLYFYWYRQILGQKVEFLVSFYNNEISEKSEIFDDQFSVERPDGSNFTLKIRSTKLEDSAMYFCASSDYSNTGELFFGEGSRLTVL.

This chain uses TRBV9 with TRBJ1-1; D gene unclear. CDR3 length: 17 residues. Germline V gives CDR1 SGDLS, CDR2 YYNGEE. The V end was cut by 0 bases, the J end by 1 base, with 16 bases between. CDR3 amino acids: CASSVESGPRPNTEAFF. CDR3 DNA sequence: TGTGCCAGCAGCGTAGAGAGTGGGCCCCGTCCGAACACTGAAGCTTTCTTT.

The chain uses TRBV28 and TRBJ2-3; D is undetermined. CDR1 and CDR2 from the germline V gene are MDHEN and SYDVKM. Trimming removed 4 bases from V and 2 bases from J, with 16 bases in between. The CDR3 consists of 16 residues. This chain's CDR3 is CASSSRSGQNTDTQYF. The DNA of the CDR3 is TGTGCCAGCAGTTCCCGGAGTGGCCAGAACACAGATACGCAGTATTTT.

V and J are TRBV5-5 and TRBJ2-3, with TRBD2 as a possible D gene (5 bases). The V gene's germline CDR1 is SGHKS and CDR2 YYEKEE (reference sequence). Trimming took 5 bases from V and 2 from J, leaving 18 bases between them. This CDR3 is built from 16 residues. The CDR3 is CASSSTWWELTDTQYF. CDR3 coding DNA: TGTGCCAGCAGTTCCACATGGTGGGAGCTCACAGATACGCAGTATTTT.

This clone was observed once. The chain employs TRBV5-1 and TRBJ2-2, with a tentative D call TRBD2 (5 bases). Trimming removed 0 bases from V and 5 bases from J, with 11 bases in between. The CDR3 contains 15 residues. Germline CDR1 SGHRS, CDR2 YFSETQ. The CDR3 coding sequence is TGCGCCAGCAGCTTGGATGGGAGTAGGACCGGGGAGCTGTTTTTT. This gives the protein CASSLDGSRTGELFF.

The rearrangement joins TRBV12-2 to TRBJ2-7; TRBD2, as called in the table, went unchecked against the DNA. TRBV12-2 is an annotated pseudogene. CDR3 length: 13 amino acids. CDR3 protein: CASRLDGVYEQYF. DNA for the CDR3: TGTGCAAGTCGCCTCGACGGGGTTTACGAGCAGTACTTC.

This sequence joins TRBV6-5 and TRBJ2-7; 10 bases line up with TRBD2. Germline V lookup: CDR1 MNHEY, CDR2 SVGAGI. This CDR3 has 14 residues. V was pared by 7 bases and J by 4 bases, with 7 bases of the junction left unmatched. In nucleotides, the CDR3 is TGTGCCAGCAAAAGAGCGGGAGGGATATACGAGCAGTACTTC. It yields the protein CASKRAGGIYEQYF.

The chain is built from TRBV18 and TRBJ2-3, with a weak D call TRBD2 (5 bases). V was trimmed by 3 bases and J by 0 bases, leaving 13 bases between them. Germline V lookup: CDR1 KGHSH, CDR2 LQKENI. The CDR3 contains 16 residues. For the CDR3, the DNA is TGTGCCAGCTCACCGCGGGCGTCCAAGAGCACAGATACGCAGTATTTT. Protein sequence: CASSPRASKSTDTQYF.